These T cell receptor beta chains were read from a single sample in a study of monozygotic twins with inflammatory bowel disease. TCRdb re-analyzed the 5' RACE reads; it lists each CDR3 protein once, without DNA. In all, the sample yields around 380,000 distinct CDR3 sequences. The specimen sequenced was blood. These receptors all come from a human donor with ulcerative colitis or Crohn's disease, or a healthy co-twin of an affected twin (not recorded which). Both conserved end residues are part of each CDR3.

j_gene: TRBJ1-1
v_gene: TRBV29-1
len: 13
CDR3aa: CSVELGQHTEAFF

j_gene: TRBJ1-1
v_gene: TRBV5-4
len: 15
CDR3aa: CASSAPPGQGTEAFF

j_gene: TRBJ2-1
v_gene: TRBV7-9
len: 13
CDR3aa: CATTTRNNNEQFF

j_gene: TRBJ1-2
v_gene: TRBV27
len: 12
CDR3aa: CASSFRGGGYTF

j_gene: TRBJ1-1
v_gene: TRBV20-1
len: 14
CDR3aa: CSARDLAVSTEAFF

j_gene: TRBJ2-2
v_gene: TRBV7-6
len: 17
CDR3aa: CASSLAGLAGGTGELFF

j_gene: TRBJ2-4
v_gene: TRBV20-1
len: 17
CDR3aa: CSARRQDSGLAKNIQYF

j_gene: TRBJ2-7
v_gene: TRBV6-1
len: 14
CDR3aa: CASSRGTGRHEQYF

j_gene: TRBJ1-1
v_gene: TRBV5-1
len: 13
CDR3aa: CASSRGGATEAFF

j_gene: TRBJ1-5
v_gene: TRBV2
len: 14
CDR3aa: CASSGDITYQPQHF

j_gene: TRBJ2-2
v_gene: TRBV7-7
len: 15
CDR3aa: CASSLDTGVTGELFF

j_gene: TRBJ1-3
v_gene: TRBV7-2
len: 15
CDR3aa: CASSFEIQGGNTIYF

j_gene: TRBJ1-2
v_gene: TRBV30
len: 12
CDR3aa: CAWSEGLYGYTF

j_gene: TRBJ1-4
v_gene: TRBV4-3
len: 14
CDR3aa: CASSRDREYEKLFF

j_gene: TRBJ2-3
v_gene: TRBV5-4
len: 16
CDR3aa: CASSLGRALLTDTQYF

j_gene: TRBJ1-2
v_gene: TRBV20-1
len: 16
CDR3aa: CSATTGLTGGVGGYTF

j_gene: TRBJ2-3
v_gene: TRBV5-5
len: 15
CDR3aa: CASSLRADGRDTQYF

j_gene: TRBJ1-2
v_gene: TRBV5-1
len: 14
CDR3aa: CASSGHLKTHGYTF

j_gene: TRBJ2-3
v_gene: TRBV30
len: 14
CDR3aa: CAWSVRRDTDTQYF

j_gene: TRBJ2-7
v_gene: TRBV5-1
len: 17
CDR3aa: CASSLADSSGTGGKQYF

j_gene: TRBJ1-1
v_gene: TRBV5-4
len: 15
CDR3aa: CASSSSGQGNTEAFF

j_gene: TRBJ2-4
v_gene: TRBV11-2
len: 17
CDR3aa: CASSLAVGGGGGDIQYF

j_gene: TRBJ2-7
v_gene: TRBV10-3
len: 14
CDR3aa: CAISRTDQTPEQYF

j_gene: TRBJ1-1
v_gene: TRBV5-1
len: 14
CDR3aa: CASSLERENTEAFF

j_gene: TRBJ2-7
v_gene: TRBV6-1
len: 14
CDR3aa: CASSEGLGGYEQYF

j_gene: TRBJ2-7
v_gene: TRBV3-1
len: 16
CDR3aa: CASSQLLAGGLDEQYF

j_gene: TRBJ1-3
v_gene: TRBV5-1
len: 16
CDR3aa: CASSLVLGAAGNTIYF

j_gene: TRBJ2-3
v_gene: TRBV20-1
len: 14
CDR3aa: CSATGTSGRTTQYF

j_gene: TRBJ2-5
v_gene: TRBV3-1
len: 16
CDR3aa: CASTKIGTGYSETQYF

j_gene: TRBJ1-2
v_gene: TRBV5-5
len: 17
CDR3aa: CASTPTGEAWSVYGYTF

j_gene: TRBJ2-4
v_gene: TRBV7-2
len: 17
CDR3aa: CASSPPGLAVAKNIQYF